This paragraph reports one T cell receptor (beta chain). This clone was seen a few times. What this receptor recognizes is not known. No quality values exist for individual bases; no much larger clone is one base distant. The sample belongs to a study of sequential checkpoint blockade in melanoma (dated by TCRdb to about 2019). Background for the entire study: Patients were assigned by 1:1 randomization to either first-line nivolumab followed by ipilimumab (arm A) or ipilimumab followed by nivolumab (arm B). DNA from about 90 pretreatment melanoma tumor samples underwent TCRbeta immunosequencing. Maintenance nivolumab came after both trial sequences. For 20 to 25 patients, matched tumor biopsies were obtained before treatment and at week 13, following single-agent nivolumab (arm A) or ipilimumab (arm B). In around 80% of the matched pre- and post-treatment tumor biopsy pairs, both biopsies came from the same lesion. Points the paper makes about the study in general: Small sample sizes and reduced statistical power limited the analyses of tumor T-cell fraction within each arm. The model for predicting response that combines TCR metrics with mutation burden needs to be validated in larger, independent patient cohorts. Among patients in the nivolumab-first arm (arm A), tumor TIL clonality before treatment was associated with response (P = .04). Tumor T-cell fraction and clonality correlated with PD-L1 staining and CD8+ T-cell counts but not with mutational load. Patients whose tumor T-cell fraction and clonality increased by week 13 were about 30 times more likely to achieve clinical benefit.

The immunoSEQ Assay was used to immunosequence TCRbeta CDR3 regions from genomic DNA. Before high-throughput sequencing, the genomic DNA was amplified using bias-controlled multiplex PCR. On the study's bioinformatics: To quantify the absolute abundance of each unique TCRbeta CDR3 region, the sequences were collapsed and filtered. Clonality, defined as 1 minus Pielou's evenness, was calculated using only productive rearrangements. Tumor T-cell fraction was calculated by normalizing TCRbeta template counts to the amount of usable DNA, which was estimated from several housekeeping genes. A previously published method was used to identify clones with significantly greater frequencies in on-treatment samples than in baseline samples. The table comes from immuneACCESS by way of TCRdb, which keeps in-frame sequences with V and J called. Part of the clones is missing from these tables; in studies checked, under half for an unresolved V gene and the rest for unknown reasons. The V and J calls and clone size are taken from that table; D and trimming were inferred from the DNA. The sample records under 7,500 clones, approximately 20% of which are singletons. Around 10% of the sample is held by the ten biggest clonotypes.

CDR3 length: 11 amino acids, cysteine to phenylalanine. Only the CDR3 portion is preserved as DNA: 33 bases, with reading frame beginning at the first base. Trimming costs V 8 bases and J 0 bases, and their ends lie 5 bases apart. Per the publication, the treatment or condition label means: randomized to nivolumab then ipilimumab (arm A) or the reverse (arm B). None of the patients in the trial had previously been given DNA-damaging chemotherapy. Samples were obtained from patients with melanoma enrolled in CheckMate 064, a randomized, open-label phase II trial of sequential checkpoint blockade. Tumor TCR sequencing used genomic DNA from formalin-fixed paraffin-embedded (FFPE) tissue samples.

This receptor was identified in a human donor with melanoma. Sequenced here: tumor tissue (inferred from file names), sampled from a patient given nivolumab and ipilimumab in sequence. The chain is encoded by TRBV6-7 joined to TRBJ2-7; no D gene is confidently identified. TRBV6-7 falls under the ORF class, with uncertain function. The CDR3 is CASCISYEQYF. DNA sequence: TGTGCCAGCTGCATCTCCTACGAGCAGTACTTC.